The clone carrying this T cell receptor (beta chain) appeared a few times. The antigen is unknown. The data are from a study of T cell repertoires in cytomegalovirus infection. Study-level information: As its CMV epitopes, the study selected recently identified HLA-C-restricted and well-studied HLA-B-restricted targets. TCR beta signatures that were public indicated CMV infection and matching HLA type.

From the reads, TCRdb called clonotypes with MiXCR, one entry per CDR3 protein. The sample has more than 250,000 distinct CDR3 sequences, approximately 25% seen once; the top ten hold 10% to 15%. Unmatched junction bases numbered 8, after V lost 2 bases and J lost 1 base. The germline CDR1 and CDR2 sequences are MDHEN and SYDVKM. There are 19 residues in the CDR3. General study results and limits: Of the TCR beta families, the public ones yielded a cumulative frequency that identified carriers of CMV plus the relevant HLA.

This material consisted of cultured PBMCs, taken from culture after CMV antigen stimulation. This TCR was sampled from a human donor in good health (CMV status not recorded). Some clones in this sample may be carry-over from other donors' samples. V usage is TRBV28 and J usage is TRBJ2-3; TRBD2 matches 14 bases. The chain's CDR3 is CASSLPGTSGSSGTDTQYF. CDR3 sequence (DNA): TGTGCCAGCAGTTTACCAGGGACTAGCGGGAGTTCAGGCACAGATACGCAGTATTTT.